A single T cell receptor beta chain is shown here with its context. This CDR3 has 14 residues. Germline V CDR1 and CDR2: SEHNR, FQNEAQ (reference sequence). V was cut by 5 bases and J by 4 bases, with 14 bases left in between. The entry originates in a study of blood T cell repertoires in COVID-19. In the study overall: The samples span acute and convalescent COVID-19 from the United States, Italy and Spain. The cDNA or gDNA used as material had been derived from T cells, B-cell-depleted T cells, or PBMCs.

Per the authors' pipeline: Using reference gene primer amplification, nucleated cell counts were estimated. Clones were sequenced by immunoSEQ multiplex PCR, and TCRdb holds only the in-frame ones, with some missing. Clone size and the V and J calls come from that table; the DNA yielded D and trimming. The table lists some 240,000 clones, about 83% of them singletons, with less than 2% in the top ten. Specimen: peripheral blood. This chain connects TRBV7-9 to TRBJ1-1, with D tentatively TRBD1 (6 bases). This sequence was found in a woman aged 40 to 55 who had recovered from COVID-19. CDR3 amino acids: CASSLMGGGTEAFF. The CDR3 region has the DNA TGTGCCAGCAGCCTCATGGGAGGGGGCACTGAAGCTTTCTTT.